This passage covers 13 T cell receptor beta chains from one sample sequenced in a study of blood T cells in healthy people across ages. A second PCR, run for 7 to 11 cycles, used a sample-barcoded 5' primer plus a J-beta primer mix. A single record per CDR3 protein comes from TCRdb applying MiXCR to the 5' RACE reads. Here the sample spans 1.5 million to 2 million distinct CDR3 sequences, 25% to 30% being singletons. Sequenced: blood. The receptors here all came from a woman aged 30 to 39 in good health.

The V and J genes are TRBV20-1 and TRBJ1-5; the D is unclear. This CDR3 region has 13 residues. Trimming cost V 4 bases and J 3 bases, with 10 bases left between them. Germline V gene lookup returns CDR1 DFQATT and CDR2 SNEGSKA (reference sequence). CDR3 in amino acids: CSAIGQFNQPQHF. The CDR3 DNA reads TGCAGTGCTATCGGCCAGTTCAATCAGCCCCAGCATTTT.

Concerning this clonotype: It may be a read error: a sequence one base away is much more abundant. The genes are TRBV20-1 and TRBJ2-1, with 10 bases that match TRBD1. This CDR3 is 16 amino acids long. Germline lookup yields CDR1 DFQATT and CDR2 SNEGSKA (reference sequence). The CDR3 nucleotides read TGCAGTGCTAGAGATCCCGGGACAGGGGTCTACAATGAGCAGGTCTTC. Translation gives CSARDPGTGVYNEQVF.

This clonotype has ten or more counts. The CDR3 here is CSAGTSSYEQYF. In nucleotides, the CDR3 is TGCAGTGCTGGGACGTCCTCCTACGAGCAGTACTTC. The chain recombines TRBV20-1 with TRBJ2-7, with D perhaps matching TRBD1 or TRBD2 (5 bases each). The CDR3 contains 12 residues. Trimming removed 5 bases from V and 0 bases from J, with 8 bases in between. Per the germline V gene, CDR1 is DFQATT and CDR2 is SNEGSKA (reference sequence).

This chain links TRBV29-1 with TRBJ2-1; possible D gene TRBD2, 5 bases. The V end lost 7 bases, the J end lost 5 bases, and 12 bases lay between the germline ends. Germline loops: CDR1 SQVTM, CDR2 ANQGSEA. The CDR3 has 12 amino acids. The CDR3, as DNA: TGCAGCGGGAGGCGCATCGACAATGAGCAGTTCTTC. Amino acid sequence: CSGRRIDNEQFF.

The rearrangement links TRBV13 to TRBJ2-1; D not certain. CDR1 is PRHDT and CDR2 is FYEKMQ in the germline V gene (reference sequence). Trimming took off 2 bases at V and 5 bases at J, with 19 bases between the two ends. The CDR3 contains 17 residues. The CDR3 reads CASSLPRWSEIDNEQFF. The CDR3 DNA follows: TGTGCCAGCAGCTTACCGAGGTGGAGCGAGATTGACAATGAGCAGTTCTTC. The whole variable domain, remainder taken from reference TRBV13 and TRBJ2-1, is AAGVIQSPRHLIKEKRETATLKCYPIPRHDTVYWYQQGPGQDPQFLISFYEKMQSDKGSIPDRFSAQQFSDYHSELNMSSLELGDSALYFCASSLPRWSEIDNEQFFGPGTRLTVL.

Concerning this clonotype: A much larger clone lies one base from this, so it may be a read error. V and J are TRBV6-2 or TRBV6-3 and TRBJ2-7; D is ambiguous. The germline V gene encodes CDR1 MNHEY and CDR2 SVGEGT. CDR3 length: 12 amino acids. V gave up 6 bases and J gave up 3 bases, with 9 bases separating them. The CDR3 DNA is TGTGCCAGCAGCTCCTTATGCTACGAGCAGTACTTC. It specifies CASSSLCYEQYF.

This clonotype appeared a few times. The V and J genes are TRBV20-1 and TRBJ1-2, with D possibly matching TRBD1 (6 bases). Trimming removed 0 bases from V and 6 bases from J, with 14 bases in between. Germline assignment: CDR1 DFQATT and CDR2 SNEGSKA (reference sequence). The CDR3 spans 14 residues. In DNA, the CDR3 is TGCAGTGCTAGAGATCATCGGGGGGCGGATGGCTACACCTTC. Encoded protein: CSARDHRGADGYTF.

The sample holds a few counts of this clonotype. The rearrangement uses TRBV9 and TRBJ2-5, with D possibly matching TRBD1 (6 bases). Per the germline V gene, CDR1 is SGDLS and CDR2 is YYNGEE. Between the trimmed V and J ends, which lost 4 bases and 1 base, there was a span of 14 bases. The CDR3 is made up of 15 amino acids. The CDR3: CASSLQNRAQETQYF. The CDR3 DNA reads as TGTGCCAGCAGCCTTCAGAACAGGGCCCAAGAGACCCAGTACTTC.

The V gene is TRBV9, the J gene TRBJ2-7; 7 positions match TRBD2. Germline V gene data show CDR1 as SGDLS and CDR2 as YYNGEE. The CDR3 is 15 residues long. Losses at the gene ends were 2 bases for V and 1 base for J; bases not matched to a gene: 6. CDR3 bases: TGTGCCAGCAGCGTTCGGGGGGACTTGTCCTACGAGCAGTACTTC. Translated: CASSVRGDLSYEQYF.

The CDR3 DNA follows: TGCAGTGCCGGGGACAGGGGGTATGATGGCTACACCTTC. It yields the protein CSAGDRGYDGYTF. The genes are TRBV20-1 and TRBJ1-2, with TRBD1 identical over 11 bases. The CDR3 is 13 amino acids. Losses at the gene ends were 6 bases for V and 6 bases for J; bases not matched to a gene: 6. Germline V lookup: CDR1 DFQATT, CDR2 SNEGSKA (reference sequence).

This clonotype has more than one count but fewer than ten. The gene calls are TRBV18 and TRBJ2-7; D gene unclear. The CDR3 contains 14 residues. Trimming cost V 6 bases and J 4 bases, with 16 bases left between them. Germline V gene lookup returns CDR1 KGHSH and CDR2 LQKENI. The CDR3 sequence is CASSLTTDVYEQYF. The CDR3 nucleotides are TGTGCCAGCTCTCTCACGACGGACGTGTACGAGCAGTACTTC.

This chain connects TRBV25-1 to TRBJ2-7, with D perhaps matching TRBD1 (6 bases). V gave up 6 bases and J gave up 2 bases, with 11 bases separating them. CDR1 MGHDK and CDR2 SYGVNS come from the germline V gene. CDR3 length: 13 amino acids. CDR3 protein: CASRDRKTYEQYF. In DNA form, the CDR3 reads TGTGCCAGCAGAGACAGGAAGACCTACGAGCAGTACTTC.

The chain is built from TRBV27 and TRBJ2-1, with 9 bases matching TRBD1. In germline, CDR1 is MNHEY, CDR2 SMNVEV (reference sequence). V shed 3 bases, J shed 8 bases, and the junction held 5 bases outside the gene matches. CDR3 length: 14 residues. The CDR3 loop reads CASSLDRGHHEQFF. CDR3 DNA sequence: TGTGCCAGCAGTTTGGACAGGGGACATCATGAGCAGTTCTTC.